The source of this T cell receptor (beta chain) is a study of a mutant IDH1 vaccine in newly diagnosed glioma. Study-wide context: Sex among treated patients split about 60% male, roughly 40% female; mean age was about 43 years. Participants attended visit V12, the safety follow-up, at week 35, and then attended visit V13 at week 47.

This CDR3 is built from 14 residues. V lost 5 bases, J lost 4 bases, and 14 bases lay in between. Per germline, CDR1 SGHNT and CDR2 YENEEA. The time point here: week 35, safety follow-up. Every vaccination contained 300 ug of the mutant IDH1 20-mer peptide and was paired with topical imiquimod. The study's findings and limits: Patients showed vaccine-induced immune responses at a rate of approximately 92%.

A remark on this clone: Antigen unknown.

Libraries were prepared by immunoSEQ multiplex PCR; TCRdb keeps only in-frame clonotypes and omits some of them. Among about 60,000 clones listed, approximately 81% were seen once. This sequence was found in a man in his thirties or forties with glioma. Source: PBMCs, taken from a glioma patient whose treatment included an IDH1 peptide vaccine. The genes are TRBV11-3 and TRBJ1-1; D uncertain. CDR3 protein: CASSPRASATEAFF. The DNA of the CDR3 is TGTGCCAGCAGCCCAAGGGCGTCGGCCACTGAAGCTTTCTTT.